This T cell receptor (beta chain) was captured in a study of blood T cells in healthy people across ages. Study-wide results and limits: Estimated diversity, derived from one million T cells, was regarded as an underestimate.

The use of a sample-barcoded 5' primer and a J-beta primer mix characterized a second PCR of about 7 to 12 cycles. TCRdb re-analysed the 5' RACE reads in MiXCR, keeping a single row per CDR3 protein. This sample has 1.8 million or so distinct CDR3 sequences; 39% occur once, and the top ten carry roughly 23%. About this clonotype itself: Its cognate antigen is unknown.

The CDR3 consists of 13 residues. V was pared by 3 bases and J by 2 bases, with 7 bases between. This receptor was identified in a human donor in good health. J is TRBJ1-2 and V is TRBV12-3 or TRBV12-4; D gene unclear. The sample comprised blood. In nucleotides, the CDR3 is TGTGCCAGCAGTTTTATCGTGAACTATGGCTACACCTTC. Encoded protein: CASSFIVNYGYTF.